These T cell receptor beta chains were read from a single sample in a study of blood T cell repertoires in COVID-19. Method: immunoSEQ multiplex PCR; TCRdb's copy keeps in-frame clones and lacks some. The sample lists 150,000 to 200,000 clones; about 85% were seen once. The source material was peripheral blood. These receptors originate from a woman in her sixties or seventies with COVID-19, enrolled during active disease. The CDR3 runs from the conserved cysteine through the conserved F or W. The D gene is left open where the match is weak. Where a row states a size, it is once, few, many or the class of an expanded clone; other rows omit it.

J	D	V	size	CDR3	DNA
TRBJ2-5	-	TRBV24-1	-	CATARGLMEETQYF	TGTGCCACCGCACGCGGCCTCATGGAAGAGACCCAGTACTTC
TRBJ1-2	TRBD1	TRBV3-1/TRBV3-2	-	CASSITDRGKLYTF	TGTGCCAGCAGCATTACCGACAGGGGAAAGCTTTACACCTTC
TRBJ2-1	TRBD2	TRBV30	-	CAWSGASGRAGHEQFF	TGTGCCTGGAGTGGGGCTAGCGGGAGGGCCGGGCATGAGCAGTTCTTC
TRBJ2-7	TRBD2	TRBV28	-	CASSYSRLAGNEQYF	TGTGCCAGCAGTTACTCGCGACTAGCGGGAAACGAGCAGTACTTC
TRBJ2-2	-	TRBV27	-	CASRSNRDLTNTGELFF	TGTGCCAGCAGATCGAACCGGGACTTGACGAACACCGGGGAGCTGTTTTTT
TRBJ2-7	TRBD2	TRBV11-2	-	CASTYPGLVYEQYF	TGTGCCAGTACCTATCCGGGACTAGTCTACGAGCAGTACTTC
TRBJ2-1	TRBD2	TRBV11-3	-	CASSFRLAGVNEQFF	TGTGCCAGCAGCTTTCGTCTAGCGGGAGTCAATGAGCAGTTCTTC
TRBJ1-1	TRBD1	TRBV6-5	-	CASRRTGGRGEAFF	TGTGCCAGCAGACGGACAGGGGGCCGGGGTGAAGCTTTCTTT
TRBJ2-7	TRBD1	TRBV6-6	-	CASSYSADRGAYEQYF	TGTGCCAGCAGTTACTCGGCGGACAGGGGTGCCTACGAGCAGTACTTC
TRBJ1-2	-	TRBV4-1	-	CASSQGYYGYTF	TGCGCCAGCAGCCAGGGCTACTATGGCTACACCTTC
TRBJ2-1	-	TRBV6-1	-	CASSDSGLNNEQFF	TGTGCCAGCAGTGATAGCGGACTAAACAATGAGCAGTTCTTC
TRBJ1-1	TRBD1	TRBV9	-	CASSSGTGPFTNTEAFF	TGTGCCAGCAGTTCCGGGACAGGACCCTTCACGAACACTGAAGCTTTCTTT
TRBJ1-1	-	TRBV19	-	CASSIRGGVVNTEAFF	TGTGCCAGTAGTATAAGGGGCGGGGTGGTGAACACTGAAGCTTTCTTT
TRBJ2-5	-	TRBV14	-	CASSPIDREETQYF	TGTGCCAGCAGCCCTATAGACAGAGAAGAGACCCAGTACTTC
TRBJ2-3	TRBD2	TRBV2	few	CASRPGTSGESTDTQYF	TGTGCCAGCAGGCCCGGGACTAGCGGGGAGAGCACAGATACGCAGTATTTT
TRBJ2-7	TRBD1	TRBV5-1	-	CASSLSVRGNEQYF	TGCGCCAGCAGCTTGTCCGTCAGGGGGAACGAGCAGTACTTC
TRBJ1-1	TRBD1	TRBV7-9	-	CASSLGDRGTEAFF	TGTGCCAGCAGCTTAGGGGACAGGGGGACTGAAGCTTTCTTT
TRBJ1-5	-	TRBV2	-	CASSGGRERRQPQHF	TGTGCCAGCAGTGGCGGGCGCGAGAGACGGCAGCCCCAGCATTTT
TRBJ1-2	TRBD1	TRBV9	once	CASSVRDRVAGYTF	TGTGCCAGCAGCGTAAGGGACAGGGTGGCTGGCTACACCTTC
TRBJ2-2	-	TRBV30	-	CAWSVGGLGTGELFF	TGTGCCTGGAGTGTCGGGGGGCTAGGTACCGGGGAGCTGTTTTTT
TRBJ1-3	-	TRBV7-9	-	CARQVTGETSGNTIYF	TGTGCCAGACAGGTGACAGGCGAAACTTCTGGAAACACCATATATTTT
TRBJ2-7	-	TRBV21-1	-	CASSPRTAGTYEQYF	TGTGCCAGCAGCCCCCGGACGGCGGGTACCTACGAGCAGTACTTC
TRBJ2-3	TRBD1	TRBV11-2	-	CASSPGTVSTDTQYF	TGTGCCAGCAGCCCGGGGACAGTTAGCACAGATACGCAGTATTTT
TRBJ2-5	TRBD2	TRBV19	-	CASSRTSGMETQYF	TGTGCCAGTAGCCGGACTAGCGGGATGGAGACCCAGTACTTC
TRBJ2-3	-	TRBV28	-	CASTSATRLADTQYF	TGTGCCAGCACTTCCGCGACTAGACTAGCAGATACGCAGTATTTT
TRBJ1-2	-	TRBV28	-	CASSRQTNYGYTF	TGTGCCAGCTCACGACAGACTAACTATGGCTACACCTTC
TRBJ1-6	-	TRBV18	-	CASSSTGTSNSPLHF	TGTGCCAGCTCATCTACCGGGACATCTAATTCACCCCTCCACTTT
TRBJ2-7	-	TRBV5-1	-	CASSLARVEQYF	TGCGCCAGCAGCTTGGCCAGGGTCGAGCAGTACTTC
TRBJ2-3	-	TRBV5-4	-	CASSLGSGATDTQYF	TGTGCCAGCAGCTTGGGGAGCGGAGCCACAGATACGCAGTATTTT